This T cell receptor beta chain was observed in a study of T-cell reconstitution after alpha-beta-depleted transplantation in children. It was with unique molecular identifiers that the TCRbeta library was prepared. TCRdb analysed the PCR reads with MiXCR anew, one entry per CDR3 protein. The table has about 610,000 distinct CDR3 sequences, roughly a tenth seen once. Only a few counts were recorded for this clonotype. CDR3 length: 9 residues. V was trimmed by 10 bases and J by 11 bases, leaving 12 bases between them. Germline CDR1 is MGHDK and CDR2 is SYGVNS. This material consisted of PBMCs from the stem cell graft donor, taken from the stem cell graft. V usage is TRBV25-1 and J usage is TRBJ2-7, with D uncertain. The receptor comes from a human donor who donated a stem cell graft to a child with acute myeloid leukemia. Written as DNA, the CDR3 is TGTGCCACTCATTGGACCAAGTACTTC. Translation gives CATHWTKYF.